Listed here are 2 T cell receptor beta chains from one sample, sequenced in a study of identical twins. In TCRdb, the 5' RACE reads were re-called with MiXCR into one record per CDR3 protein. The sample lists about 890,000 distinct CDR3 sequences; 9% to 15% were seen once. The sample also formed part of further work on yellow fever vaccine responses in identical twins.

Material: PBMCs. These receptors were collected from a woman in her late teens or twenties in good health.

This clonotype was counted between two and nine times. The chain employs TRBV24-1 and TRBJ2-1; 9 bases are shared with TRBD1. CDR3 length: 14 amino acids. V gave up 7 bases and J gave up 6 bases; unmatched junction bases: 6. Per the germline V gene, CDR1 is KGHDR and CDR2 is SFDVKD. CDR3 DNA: TGTGCCACCAGATCATGGGACAGGGTCAATGAGCAGTTCTTC. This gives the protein CATRSWDRVNEQFF.

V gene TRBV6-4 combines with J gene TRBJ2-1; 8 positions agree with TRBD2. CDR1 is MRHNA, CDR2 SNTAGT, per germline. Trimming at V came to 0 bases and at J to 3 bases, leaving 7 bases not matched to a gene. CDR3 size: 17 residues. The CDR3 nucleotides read TGTGCCAGCAGTGACTCGGAAATAGCGGGAAACTACAATGAGCAGTTCTTC. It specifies CASSDSEIAGNYNEQFF.